The subject of this entry is one T cell receptor (beta chain). Its antigen is undetermined. At one of its ends the junction is not consistent with the germline gene, which may arise from a read error. TCR alpha and beta CDR3 regions were amplified from RNA using iRepertoire nested multiplex PCR. From the multiplex PCR reads, TCRdb called clonotypes with MiXCR, one entry per CDR3 protein. The table has 150,000 to 200,000 distinct CDR3 sequences, around 40% seen once. The sample comes from a study of glioma-infiltrating T cells. Findings of the study overall: Tissue-blood divergence was below expectation in non-neoplastic patients, above in gliomas.

Germline CDR1 is MNHEY and CDR2 is SVGEGT. This CDR3 has 15 residues. Input material: glioma tissue, nonneoplastic brain tissue, or PBMCs (not recorded which). The chain has TRBV6-2 or TRBV6-3 and TRBJ2-6; D is possibly TRBD1 (6 bases). This receptor was identified in a human donor with low-grade glioma or glioblastoma, undergoing nonglioma brain surgery, or in good health (not recorded which). The chain's CDR3 is CASRRGGSGTNVLTF. DNA for the CDR3: TGTGCCAGCAGGAGAGGGGGTAGTGGGACCAACGTCCTGACTTTC.